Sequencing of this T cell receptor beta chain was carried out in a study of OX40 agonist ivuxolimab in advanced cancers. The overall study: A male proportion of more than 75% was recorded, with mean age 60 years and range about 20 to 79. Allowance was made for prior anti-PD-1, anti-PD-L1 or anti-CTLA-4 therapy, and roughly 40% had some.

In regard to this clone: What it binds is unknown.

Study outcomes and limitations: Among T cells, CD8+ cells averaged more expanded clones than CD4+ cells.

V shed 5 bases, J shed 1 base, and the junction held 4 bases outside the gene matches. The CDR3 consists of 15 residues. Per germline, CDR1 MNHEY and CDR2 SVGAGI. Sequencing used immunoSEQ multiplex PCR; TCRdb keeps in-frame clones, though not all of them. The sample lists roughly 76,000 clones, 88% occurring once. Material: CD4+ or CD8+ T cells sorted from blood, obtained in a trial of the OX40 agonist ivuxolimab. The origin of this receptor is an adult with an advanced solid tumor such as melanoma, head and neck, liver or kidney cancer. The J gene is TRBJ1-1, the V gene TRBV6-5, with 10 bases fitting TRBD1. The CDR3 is CASSRQGAGNTEAFF. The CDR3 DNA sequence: TGTGCCAGCAGTAGACAGGGGGCTGGGAACACTGAAGCTTTCTTT.